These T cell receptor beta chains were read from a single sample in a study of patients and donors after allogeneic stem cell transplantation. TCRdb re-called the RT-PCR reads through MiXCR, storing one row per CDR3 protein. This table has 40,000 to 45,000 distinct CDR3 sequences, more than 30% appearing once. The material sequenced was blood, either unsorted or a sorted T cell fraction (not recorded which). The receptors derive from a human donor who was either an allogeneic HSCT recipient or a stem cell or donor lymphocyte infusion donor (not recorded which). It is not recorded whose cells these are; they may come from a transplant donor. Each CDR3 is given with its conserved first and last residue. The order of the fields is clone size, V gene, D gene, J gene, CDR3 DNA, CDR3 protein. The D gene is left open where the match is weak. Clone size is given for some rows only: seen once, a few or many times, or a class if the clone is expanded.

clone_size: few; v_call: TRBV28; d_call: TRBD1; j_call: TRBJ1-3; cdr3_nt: TGTGCCAGCAGCCCTTACCGACAGGGGCCTTACTCTGGAAACACCATATATTTT; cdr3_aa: CASSPYRQGPYSGNTIYF
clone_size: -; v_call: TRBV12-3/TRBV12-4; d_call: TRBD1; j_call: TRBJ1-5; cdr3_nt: TGTGCCAGCACCGAACAGGGGAGCAATCAGCCCCAGCATTTT; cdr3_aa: CASTEQGSNQPQHF
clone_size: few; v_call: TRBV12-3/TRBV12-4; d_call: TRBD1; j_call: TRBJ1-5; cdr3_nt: TGTGCCAGCAATACCGGGGACAGGAGTAATCAGCCCCAGCATTTT; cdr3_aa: CASNTGDRSNQPQHF
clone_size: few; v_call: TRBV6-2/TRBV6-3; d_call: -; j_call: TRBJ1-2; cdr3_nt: TGTGCCAGCATCTCCAGGGGAGGAAGGTACGGCTACACCTTC; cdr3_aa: CASISRGGRYGYTF
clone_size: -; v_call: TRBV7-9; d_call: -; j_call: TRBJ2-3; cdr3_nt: TGTGCCGGTTCTGGGACCAAGGGGCGCACAGATACGCAGTATTTT; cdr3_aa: CAGSGTKGRTDTQYF
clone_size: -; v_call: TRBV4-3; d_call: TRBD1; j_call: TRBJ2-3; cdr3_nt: TGCGCCAGCAGCCCCGGGACAGTTTACACAGATACGCAGTATTTT; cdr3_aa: CASSPGTVYTDTQYF
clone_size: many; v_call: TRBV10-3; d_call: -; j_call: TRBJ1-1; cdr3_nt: TGTGCCATCAGCCTCTCGGGGAGGGTCGACACTGAAGCTTTCTTT; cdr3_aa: CAISLSGRVDTEAFF
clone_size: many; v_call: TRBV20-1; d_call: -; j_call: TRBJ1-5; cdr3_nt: TGCAGTGCTAGCCTACAGGAGAATCAGCCCCAGCATTTT; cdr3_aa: CSASLQENQPQHF
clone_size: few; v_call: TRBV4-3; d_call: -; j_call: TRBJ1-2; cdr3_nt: TGCGCCAGCAGCCAAGAAATAAAACGTCATGGCTACACCTTC; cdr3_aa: CASSQEIKRHGYTF
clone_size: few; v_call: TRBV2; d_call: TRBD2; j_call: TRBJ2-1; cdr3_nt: TGTGCCAGCAGTGGAGCGGGGGCCTCCTACAATGAGCAGTTCTTC; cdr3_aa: CASSGAGASYNEQFF
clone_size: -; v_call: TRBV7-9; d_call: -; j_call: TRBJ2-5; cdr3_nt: TGTGCCAGCAGCCCCCTCCGGCTCGAAGAGACCCAGTACTTC; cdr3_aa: CASSPLRLEETQYF
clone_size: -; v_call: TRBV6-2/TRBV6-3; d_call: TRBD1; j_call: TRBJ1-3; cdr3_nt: TGTGCCAGCAGACGCCCGGGACAGCACGGAAACACCATATATTTT; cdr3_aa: CASRRPGQHGNTIYF
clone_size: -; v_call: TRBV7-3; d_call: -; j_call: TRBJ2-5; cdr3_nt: TGTGCCAGCAGCTTAGGGGTATCTACGGAGACCCAGTACTTC; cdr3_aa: CASSLGVSTETQYF
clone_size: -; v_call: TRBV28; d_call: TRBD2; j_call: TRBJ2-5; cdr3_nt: TGTGCCAGCGGTTCGGCGGGCCTAGCGGGTGAACAAGAGACCCAGTACTTC; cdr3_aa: CASGSAGLAGEQETQYF
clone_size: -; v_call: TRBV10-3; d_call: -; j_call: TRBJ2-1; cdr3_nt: TGTGCCATCAGCCTGGGACGGATCAGCTCCTACAATGAGCAGTTCTTC; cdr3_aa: CAISLGRISSYNEQFF
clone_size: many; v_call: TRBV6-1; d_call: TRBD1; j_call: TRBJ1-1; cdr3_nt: TGTGCCAGCCAGGGACAGCTGAACACTGAAGCTTTCTTT; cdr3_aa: CASQGQLNTEAFF
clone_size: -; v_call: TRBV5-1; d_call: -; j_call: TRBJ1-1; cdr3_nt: TGCGCCAGCAGCTTGGACGGGGGGCCCACTGAAGCTTTCTTT; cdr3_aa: CASSLDGGPTEAFF
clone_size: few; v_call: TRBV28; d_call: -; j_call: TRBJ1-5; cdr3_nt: TGTGCCAGCAGCTACCTTAATCAGCCCCAGCATTTT; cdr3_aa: CASSYLNQPQHF
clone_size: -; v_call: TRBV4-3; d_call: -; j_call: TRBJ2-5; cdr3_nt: TGCGCCAGCAGCCAAGTTGGGGGCCAAGAGACCCAGTACTTC; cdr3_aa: CASSQVGGQETQYF
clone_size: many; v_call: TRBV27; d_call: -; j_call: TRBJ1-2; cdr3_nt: TGTGCCAGCAGTTTAAAAGGTCGGCTGGCTGGCTACACCTTC; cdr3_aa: CASSLKGRLAGYTF
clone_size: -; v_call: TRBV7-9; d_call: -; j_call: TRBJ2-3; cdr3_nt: TGTGCCAGCAGCTTAGTTATGCGGAGCACAGATACGCAGTATTTT; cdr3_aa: CASSLVMRSTDTQYF
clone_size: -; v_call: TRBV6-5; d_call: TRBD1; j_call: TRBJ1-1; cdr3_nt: TGTGCCAGCAGGGACAGGAAGAACACTGAAGCTTTCTTT; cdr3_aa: CASRDRKNTEAFF
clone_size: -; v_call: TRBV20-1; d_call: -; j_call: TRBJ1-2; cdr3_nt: TGCAGTGCCAGACAGGAGAGTAACTATGGCTACACCTTC; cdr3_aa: CSARQESNYGYTF
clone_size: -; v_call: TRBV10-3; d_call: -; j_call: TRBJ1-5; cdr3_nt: TGTGCCATCAGCAGGGGCGCCGACCTCAATCAGCCCCAGCATTTT; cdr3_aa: CAISRGADLNQPQHF
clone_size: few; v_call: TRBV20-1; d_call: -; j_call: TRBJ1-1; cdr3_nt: TGCAGTGCTAGACGCGGGACGGGCACTTTCTTT; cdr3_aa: CSARRGTGTFF
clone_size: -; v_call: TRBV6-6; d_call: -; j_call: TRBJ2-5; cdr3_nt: TGTGCCAGCAGTTACTCGGCAGGAACCCAGTACTTC; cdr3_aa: CASSYSAGTQYF
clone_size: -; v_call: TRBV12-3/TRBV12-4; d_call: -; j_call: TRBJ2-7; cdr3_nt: TGTGCCAGCAGTTTCCCAGACTTCTACGAGCAGTACTTC; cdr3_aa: CASSFPDFYEQYF
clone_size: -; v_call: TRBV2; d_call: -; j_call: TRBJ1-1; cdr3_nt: TGTGCCAGCACCCTCGGTCCTACCTTGGGCACTGAAGCTTTCTTT; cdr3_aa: CASTLGPTLGTEAFF
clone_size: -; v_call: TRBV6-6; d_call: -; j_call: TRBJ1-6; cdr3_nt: TGTGCCAGCAGTTACGGGGGTAGGGGCTATAATTCACCCCTCCACTTT; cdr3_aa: CASSYGGRGYNSPLHF
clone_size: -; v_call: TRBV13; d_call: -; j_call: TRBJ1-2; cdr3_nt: TGTGCCAGCAGCTTAGGACGGAACTATGGCTACACCTTC; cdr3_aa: CASSLGRNYGYTF
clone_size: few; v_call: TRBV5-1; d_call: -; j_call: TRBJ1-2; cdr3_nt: TGCGCCAGCAGCTTGGTAGGGGACTCTGGCTACACCTTC; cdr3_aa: CASSLVGDSGYTF
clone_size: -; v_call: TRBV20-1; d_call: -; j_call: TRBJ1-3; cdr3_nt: TGCAGTGCTAGAGATCATAGGACAGTCTCTGGAAACACCATATATTTT; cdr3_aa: CSARDHRTVSGNTIYF
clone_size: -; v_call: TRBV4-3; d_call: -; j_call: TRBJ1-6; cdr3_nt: TGCGCCAGCAGCCAACAGCAGGGTCGGTCACCCCTCCACTTT; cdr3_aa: CASSQQQGRSPLHF
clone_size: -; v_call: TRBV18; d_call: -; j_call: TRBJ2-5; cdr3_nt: TGTGCCAGCTCAGGTGGACCCTCAGAGACCCAGTACTTC; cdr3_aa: CASSGGPSETQYF
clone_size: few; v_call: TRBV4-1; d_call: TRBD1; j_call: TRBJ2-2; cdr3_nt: TGCGCCAGCAGCCAAGAAAGATGGGACAGGGGAATGTGGACCGGGGAGCTGTTTTTT; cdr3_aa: CASSQERWDRGMWTGELFF
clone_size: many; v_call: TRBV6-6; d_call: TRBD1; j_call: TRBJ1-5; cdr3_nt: TGTGCCAGCAGGTCTCCCCCTCAGGGGGACCAGCCCCAGCATTTT; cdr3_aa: CASRSPPQGDQPQHF
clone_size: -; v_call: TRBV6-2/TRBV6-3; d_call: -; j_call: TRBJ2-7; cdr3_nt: TGTGCCAGCACGGGAGCGTACGAGCAGTACTTC; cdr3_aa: CASTGAYEQYF
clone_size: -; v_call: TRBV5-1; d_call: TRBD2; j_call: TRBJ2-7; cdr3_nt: TGCGCCAGCAGCTTGTCTAGCGGGTACGAGCAGTACTTC; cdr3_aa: CASSLSSGYEQYF
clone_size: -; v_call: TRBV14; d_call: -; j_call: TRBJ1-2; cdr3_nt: TGTGCCAGCAGCCACGACCGGGACGGCGTAGGCTACACCTTC; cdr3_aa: CASSHDRDGVGYTF
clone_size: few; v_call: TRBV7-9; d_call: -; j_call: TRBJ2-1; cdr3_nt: TGTGCCAGCAGCTTAGCCTTACAATACAATGAGCAGTTCTTC; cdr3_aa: CASSLALQYNEQFF